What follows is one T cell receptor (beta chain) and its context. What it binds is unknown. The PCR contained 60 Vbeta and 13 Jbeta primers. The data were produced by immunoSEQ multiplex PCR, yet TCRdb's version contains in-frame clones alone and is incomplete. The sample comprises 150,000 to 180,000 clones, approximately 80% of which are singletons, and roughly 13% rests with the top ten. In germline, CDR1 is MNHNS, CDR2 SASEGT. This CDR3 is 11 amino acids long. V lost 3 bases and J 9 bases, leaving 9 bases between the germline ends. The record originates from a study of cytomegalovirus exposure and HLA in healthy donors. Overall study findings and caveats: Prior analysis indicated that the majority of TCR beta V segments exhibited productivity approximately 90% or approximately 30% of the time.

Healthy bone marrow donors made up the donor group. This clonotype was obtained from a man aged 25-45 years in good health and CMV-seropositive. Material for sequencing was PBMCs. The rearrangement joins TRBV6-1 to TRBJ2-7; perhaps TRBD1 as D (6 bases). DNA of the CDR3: TGTGCCAGCAGTGACAAGACAGGGCAGTACTTC. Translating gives CASSDKTGQYF.